This TCR beta chain appears in the sequencing data of a study of CD8 T cells in Susac syndrome. The multiple sclerosis controls, all treatment-naive patients, had relapsing-remitting disease that was stable or active. The CD8+ and CD4+ T cells were negatively isolated, with the TEMRA cells enriched by FACS. Random hexamers were used to reverse transcribe an amount of roughly 0.45 to 1 ug RNA. With immunoSEQ multiplex PCR, TCR beta CDR3 was amplified across 54 Vbeta and 13 Jbeta. MiXCR was run by TCRdb on the immunoSEQ multiplex PCR reads, yielding one entry per CDR3 protein. Found here are around 200,000 distinct CDR3 sequences, about 95% of them singletons; the top ten hold 0.082%. CDR1 and CDR2 from the germline V gene are ENHRY and SYGVKD. Trimming stripped 4 bases from V and 5 bases from J, with 14 bases between. The CDR3 loop spans 14 amino acids.

The specimen sequenced was CD4+ T cells from PBMCs. The chain links TRBV10-3 to TRBJ2-5; D perhaps matches TRBD1 (5 bases). The TCR originated in a human donor with multiple sclerosis. CDR3 nucleotide sequence: TGTGCCATCAGTGCCTCCAGGGATTGGGAGACCCAGTACTTC. The encoded protein is CAISASRDWETQYF.